In this sample, the clone carrying this T cell receptor beta chain turned up a few times. V was pared by 4 bases and J by 4 bases, with 10 bases of the junction left unmatched. CDR1 and CDR2 (germline): ENHRY, SYGVKD. This CDR3 is built from 17 residues. These data come from a study of patients and donors after allogeneic stem cell transplantation. TCRdb redid the calling of the RT-PCR reads with MiXCR, one entry per CDR3 protein. The sample has some 960,000 distinct CDR3 sequences; more than 15% are singletons. This clonotype originated in a human donor who was either an allogeneic HSCT recipient or a stem cell or donor lymphocyte infusion donor (not recorded which). It is not recorded whose cells these are; they may come from a transplant donor. The sequencing sample was made of blood, either unsorted or a sorted T cell fraction (not recorded which). The chain employs TRBV10-3 and TRBJ2-3; 11 bases match TRBD2. This CDR3 is CAISGLAGGRGADTQYF. The CDR3 bases are TGTGCCATCAGTGGTCTAGCGGGGGGCCGGGGCGCAGATACGCAGTATTTT.